These T cell receptor beta chains were read from a single sample in a study of T cells in Graves' hyperthyroidism and ophthalmopathy. Using its own MiXCR run on the multiplex PCR reads, TCRdb lists one record per CDR3 protein. The table lists under 400,000 distinct CDR3 sequences, roughly 25% of them singletons. The sequenced sample consisted of blood. The receptor set was obtained from a man between 45 and 60 years old with Graves' hyperthyroidism. The CDR3 runs from the conserved cysteine through the conserved F or W. D genes are given only for firm matches. Size tells how often a clone was seen (once, few, many) or the class of an expanded clone, and some rows leave it out.

clone_size: many; j_call: TRBJ2-1; v_call: TRBV11-3; d_call: .; cdr3_aa: CASSPFDRWKSYNEQFF; cdr3_nt: TGTGCCAGCAGCCCCTTTGACCGGTGGAAATCCTACAATGAGCAGTTCTTC
clone_size: .; j_call: TRBJ2-7; v_call: TRBV7-4; d_call: .; cdr3_aa: CASSSDYLGEQYF; cdr3_nt: TGTGCCAGCAGTTCCGACTACCTAGGGGAGCAGTACTTC
clone_size: .; j_call: TRBJ2-2; v_call: TRBV5-1; d_call: TRBD2; cdr3_aa: CASSLTSGPYTGELFF; cdr3_nt: TGCGCCAGCAGCTTAACTAGCGGGCCTTACACCGGGGAGCTGTTTTTT
clone_size: .; j_call: TRBJ1-6; v_call: TRBV2; d_call: .; cdr3_aa: CASRFLSSYNSPLHF; cdr3_nt: TGTGCCAGCAGATTCTTAAGCTCCTATAATTCACCCCTCCACTTT
clone_size: once; j_call: TRBJ1-6; v_call: TRBV6-1; d_call: .; cdr3_aa: CASGLGPPLHF; cdr3_nt: TGTGCCAGCGGGCTGGGGCCACCCCTCCACTTT
clone_size: few; j_call: TRBJ1-1; v_call: TRBV7-8; d_call: .; cdr3_aa: CASSLEAGGTEAFF; cdr3_nt: TGTGCCAGCAGCTTAGAGGCCGGGGGCACTGAAGCTTTCTTT
clone_size: .; j_call: TRBJ2-5; v_call: TRBV7-2; d_call: TRBD2; cdr3_aa: CASSFPRGGQETQYF; cdr3_nt: TGTGCCAGCAGCTTCCCTCGCGGGGGGCAGGAGACCCAGTACTTC
clone_size: .; j_call: TRBJ2-7; v_call: TRBV2; d_call: .; cdr3_aa: CASSEGGRAGYEQYF; cdr3_nt: TGTGCCAGCAGTGAAGGGGGCAGGGCAGGGTACGAGCAGTACTTC
clone_size: many; j_call: TRBJ2-2; v_call: TRBV28; d_call: TRBD2; cdr3_aa: CASESGTSGTGELFF; cdr3_nt: TGTGCCAGCGAGTCCGGGACTAGCGGAACCGGGGAGCTGTTTTTT
clone_size: many; j_call: TRBJ2-5; v_call: TRBV5-6; d_call: .; cdr3_aa: CASSFQASRETQYF; cdr3_nt: TGTGCCAGCAGCTTTCAGGCTAGCCGAGAGACCCAGTACTTC
clone_size: .; j_call: TRBJ2-2; v_call: TRBV11-2; d_call: .; cdr3_aa: CASSAQLVGGELFF; cdr3_nt: TGTGCCAGCAGCGCCCAGTTGGTGGGCGGGGAGCTGTTTTTT
clone_size: many; j_call: TRBJ2-3; v_call: TRBV27; d_call: .; cdr3_aa: CASSFPSTDTQYF; cdr3_nt: TGTGCCAGCAGTTTCCCTAGCACAGATACGCAGTATTTT
clone_size: .; j_call: TRBJ1-1; v_call: TRBV3-1; d_call: .; cdr3_aa: CASSQFHLAFF; cdr3_nt: TGTGCCAGCAGCCAATTTCATCTAGCTTTCTTT
clone_size: few; j_call: TRBJ2-5; v_call: TRBV7-9; d_call: .; cdr3_aa: CASSQPMTYQETQYF; cdr3_nt: TGTGCCAGCAGCCAGCCCATGACATACCAAGAGACCCAGTACTTC
clone_size: .; j_call: TRBJ2-2; v_call: TRBV15; d_call: .; cdr3_aa: CATSMTVTGELFF; cdr3_nt: TGTGCCACCAGCATGACAGTTACCGGGGAGCTGTTTTTT
clone_size: many; j_call: TRBJ2-5; v_call: TRBV2; d_call: .; cdr3_aa: CASSGDRETQYF; cdr3_nt: TGTGCCAGCAGTGGAGACAGAGAGACCCAGTACTTC
clone_size: many; j_call: TRBJ2-7; v_call: TRBV11-3; d_call: .; cdr3_aa: CASSLEVRTVEYVKQYF; cdr3_nt: TGTGCCAGCAGCTTAGAAGTTCGGACAGTCGAATACGTCAAGCAGTACTTC
clone_size: few; j_call: TRBJ1-2; v_call: TRBV5-5; d_call: TRBD1; cdr3_aa: CASSQSRGSYGYTF; cdr3_nt: TGTGCCAGCAGCCAGAGCAGGGGGAGCTATGGCTACACCTTC
clone_size: many; j_call: TRBJ1-1; v_call: TRBV28; d_call: .; cdr3_aa: CASSRGRGTEAFF; cdr3_nt: TGTGCCAGCAGTAGAGGCAGGGGCACTGAAGCTTTCTTT
clone_size: .; j_call: TRBJ2-2; v_call: TRBV6-1; d_call: TRBD2; cdr3_aa: CASSEMMLAGVTGELFF; cdr3_nt: TGTGCCAGCAGTGAAATGATGTTAGCGGGAGTCACCGGGGAGCTGTTTTTT
clone_size: many; j_call: TRBJ2-7; v_call: TRBV2; d_call: TRBD2; cdr3_aa: CASSRTWERGSYEQYF; cdr3_nt: TGTGCCAGCAGCCGCACCTGGGAGCGGGGGAGCTACGAGCAGTACTTC
clone_size: many; j_call: TRBJ1-1; v_call: TRBV6-1; d_call: TRBD1; cdr3_aa: CASSEWTGHAEAFF; cdr3_nt: TGTGCCAGCAGTGAATGGACAGGGCACGCTGAAGCTTTCTTT
clone_size: .; j_call: TRBJ2-1; v_call: TRBV29-1; d_call: .; cdr3_aa: CSVDRSGNEQFF; cdr3_nt: TGCAGCGTTGATAGAAGCGGGAATGAGCAGTTCTTC
clone_size: many; j_call: TRBJ1-5; v_call: TRBV2; d_call: TRBD1; cdr3_aa: CASSLGGTANQPQHF; cdr3_nt: TGTGCCAGCAGTTTAGGGGGGACAGCCAATCAGCCCCAGCATTTT
clone_size: .; j_call: TRBJ2-2; v_call: TRBV3-1; d_call: .; cdr3_aa: CASSQEGTAGELFF; cdr3_nt: TGTGCCAGCAGCCAAGAAGGTACCGCCGGGGAGCTGTTTTTT
clone_size: few; j_call: TRBJ2-2; v_call: TRBV5-6; d_call: .; cdr3_aa: CASSPESGGRTGELFF; cdr3_nt: TGTGCCAGCAGCCCGGAGAGTGGGGGGCGCACCGGGGAGCTGTTTTTT
clone_size: .; j_call: TRBJ1-1; v_call: TRBV6-1; d_call: TRBD1; cdr3_aa: CASSEADRAYWEAFF; cdr3_nt: TGTGCCAGCAGTGAAGCGGACAGGGCGTATTGGGAAGCTTTCTTT
clone_size: .; j_call: TRBJ1-5; v_call: TRBV9; d_call: .; cdr3_aa: CASSPDGYQPQHF; cdr3_nt: TGTGCCAGCAGCCCAGACGGTTATCAGCCCCAGCATTTT
clone_size: .; j_call: TRBJ2-1; v_call: TRBV24-1; d_call: TRBD2; cdr3_aa: CATSDRSGRAGNEQFF; cdr3_nt: TGTGCCACCAGTGATCGTAGCGGGAGGGCAGGGAATGAGCAGTTCTTC
clone_size: .; j_call: TRBJ1-3; v_call: TRBV7-2; d_call: .; cdr3_aa: CASSLISRMNSGNTIYF; cdr3_nt: TGTGCCAGCAGCTTAATATCCAGGATGAACTCTGGAAACACCATATATTTT
clone_size: many; j_call: TRBJ2-3; v_call: TRBV27; d_call: TRBD2; cdr3_aa: CATVRVAGESADTQYF; cdr3_nt: TGTGCCACCGTCAGGGTAGCGGGAGAGAGTGCAGATACGCAGTATTTT
clone_size: few; j_call: TRBJ2-1; v_call: TRBV6-1; d_call: TRBD2; cdr3_aa: CASSEVGLAGTGAYNEQFF; cdr3_nt: TGTGCCAGCAGTGAAGTCGGCCTAGCGGGAACCGGTGCTTACAATGAGCAGTTCTTC
clone_size: many; j_call: TRBJ1-5; v_call: TRBV18; d_call: TRBD1; cdr3_aa: CASSPETGGGQPQHF; cdr3_nt: TGTGCCAGCTCACCGGAGACAGGGGGCGGTCAGCCCCAGCATTTT
clone_size: .; j_call: TRBJ2-1; v_call: TRBV9; d_call: TRBD2; cdr3_aa: CASSALRGGSYNEQFF; cdr3_nt: TGTGCCAGCAGCGCGTTACGGGGGGGGTCCTACAATGAGCAGTTCTTC
clone_size: .; j_call: TRBJ1-1; v_call: TRBV20-1; d_call: TRBD1; cdr3_aa: CSAYRGYMNTEAFF; cdr3_nt: TGCAGTGCTTACAGGGGATACATGAACACTGAAGCTTTCTTT
clone_size: .; j_call: TRBJ2-7; v_call: TRBV10-1; d_call: .; cdr3_aa: CASSESATRYEQYF; cdr3_nt: TGCGCCAGCAGTGAGTCCGCGACTAGATACGAGCAGTACTTC
clone_size: .; j_call: TRBJ2-1; v_call: TRBV18; d_call: .; cdr3_aa: CASSPPIVDNEQFF; cdr3_nt: TGTGCCAGCTCACCCCCAATCGTGGACAATGAGCAGTTCTTC
clone_size: .; j_call: TRBJ2-5; v_call: TRBV2; d_call: TRBD2; cdr3_aa: CASSASGMSETQYF; cdr3_nt: TGTGCCAGCAGCGCTAGCGGGATGAGTGAGACCCAGTACTTC
clone_size: few; j_call: TRBJ2-1; v_call: TRBV6-2/TRBV6-3; d_call: TRBD1; cdr3_aa: CASSFRKGASYNEQFF; cdr3_nt: TGTGCCAGCAGTTTCCGAAAGGGGGCTTCCTACAATGAGCAGTTCTTC
clone_size: .; j_call: TRBJ2-3; v_call: TRBV7-9; d_call: .; cdr3_aa: CASSHDYQGPDTQYF; cdr3_nt: TGTGCCAGCAGCCACGACTACCAGGGTCCAGATACGCAGTATTTT
clone_size: once; j_call: TRBJ2-5; v_call: TRBV29-1; d_call: .; cdr3_aa: CSVDPGPARRGTQYF; cdr3_nt: TGCAGCGTTGACCCCGGCCCCGCACGAAGGGGGACCCAGTACTTC
clone_size: few; j_call: TRBJ2-1; v_call: TRBV5-6; d_call: .; cdr3_aa: CASSSGPSVTYNEQFF; cdr3_nt: TGTGCCAGCAGCTCGGGTCCTAGCGTGACCTACAATGAGCAGTTCTTC
clone_size: few; j_call: TRBJ1-1; v_call: TRBV19; d_call: .; cdr3_aa: CASSGLPNTEAFF; cdr3_nt: TGTGCCAGTAGTGGGTTACCGAACACTGAAGCTTTCTTT
clone_size: many; j_call: TRBJ1-2; v_call: TRBV28; d_call: .; cdr3_aa: CASSKNSGLNLYGYTF; cdr3_nt: TGTGCCAGCTCGAAAAATTCAGGTCTCAATCTGTATGGCTACACCTTC
clone_size: few; j_call: TRBJ1-6; v_call: TRBV28; d_call: .; cdr3_aa: CASSLSGGFGSPLHF; cdr3_nt: TGTGCCAGCAGTTTATCGGGTGGATTTGGATCACCCCTCCACTTT
clone_size: .; j_call: TRBJ2-3; v_call: TRBV27; d_call: TRBD2; cdr3_aa: CASSSRLAGAHTDTQYF; cdr3_nt: TGTGCCAGCAGTTCCCGGCTAGCGGGGGCCCACACAGATACGCAGTATTTT
clone_size: .; j_call: TRBJ1-6; v_call: TRBV27; d_call: TRBD1; cdr3_aa: CASSFAGDRVNSPLHF; cdr3_nt: TGTGCCAGCAGTTTTGCTGGGGACAGGGTTAATTCACCCCTCCACTTT
clone_size: .; j_call: TRBJ2-1; v_call: TRBV28; d_call: .; cdr3_aa: CASSLHERFF; cdr3_nt: TGTGCCAGCAGTTTACATGAGCGGTTCTTC
clone_size: many; j_call: TRBJ2-3; v_call: TRBV2; d_call: TRBD2; cdr3_aa: CASSRLAGDTQYF; cdr3_nt: TGTGCCAGCAGTCGACTAGCGGGAGATACACAGTATTTT
clone_size: many; j_call: TRBJ2-3; v_call: TRBV12-3/TRBV12-4; d_call: .; cdr3_aa: CASSAPGRAGTQYF; cdr3_nt: TGTGCCAGCAGCGCCCCCGGCCGCGCGGGTACGCAGTATTTT
clone_size: few; j_call: TRBJ1-2; v_call: TRBV6-5; d_call: .; cdr3_aa: CASSYRGAGYGYTF; cdr3_nt: TGTGCCAGCAGTTACAGGGGGGCAGGCTATGGCTACACCTTC